Below, 7 T cell receptor beta chains from the same sample are listed, as sequenced in a study of memory CD4+ T cells and cytomegalovirus serostatus. Single viable CD3+CD4+CD8-CD45RO+ cells were sorted as the memory CD4+ T cells. The table came from immunoSEQ multiplex PCR; TCRdb's copy has only in-frame clones and leaves some out. The data contain about 38,000 clones, around 80% of them singletons. Sequenced input: memory CD4+ T cells from blood. All receptors come from an adult in good health and CMV-seropositive.

This clone showed up just once. CDR3 in amino acids: CASSLGRGATDTQYF. The CDR3 nucleotides read TGTGCCAGCAGCTTAGGTCGGGGGGCCACAGATACGCAGTATTTT. The chain couples TRBV7-7 to TRBJ2-3, with D possibly being TRBD2 (7 bases). V dropped 1 base and J dropped 2 bases, with 10 bases sitting between them. This CDR3 is built from 15 residues. CDR1 is SSHAT and CDR2 is FNYEAQ in the germline V gene (reference sequence).

The chain links TRBV9 to TRBJ1-6, with 8 positions matching TRBD1. V was pared by 3 bases and J by 13 bases, with 6 bases of the junction left unmatched. Germline V gene sequence: CDR1 SGDLS, CDR2 YYNGEE. The CDR3 length is 13 residues. The CDR3 DNA reads TGTGCCAGCAGCGCCGGACAGGGTGGTCCCCTCCACTTT. Its translation: CASSAGQGGPLHF.

The genes are TRBV7-9 and TRBJ2-2, with unresolved D. Germline assignment: CDR1 SEHNR and CDR2 FQNEAQ (reference sequence). V was shortened by 6 bases and J by 6 bases, with 8 bases between the two germline ends. This CDR3 is built from 12 residues. The CDR3 nucleotides read TGTGCCAGCAGACCAGGACCCGGGGAGCTGTTTTTT. Its translation is CASRPGPGELFF.

V gene TRBV5-6 combines with J gene TRBJ2-1; 13 nucleotides line up with TRBD2. CDR3 length: 15 residues. Germline V CDR1 and CDR2: SGHDT, YYEEEE. After removal of 0 bases from V and 10 bases from J, the junction contained 4 bases not matched to a gene. DNA for the CDR3: TGTGCCAGCAGCTTGGGAAGACTAGCGGGAGGCGAGCAGTTCTTC. This sequence encodes CASSLGRLAGGEQFF.

This clone has only a few counts. J is TRBJ1-4 and V is TRBV14, with TRBD1 as a possible D gene (5 bases). Between the trimmed V and J ends, which lost 4 bases and 10 bases, there was a span of 16 bases. Germline loops: CDR1 SGHDN, CDR2 FVKESK. This CDR3 contains 14 residues. CDR3 DNA: TGTGCCAGCAGCCCCACCCGACACGGGGCAAAACTGTTTTTT. This encodes CASSPTRHGAKLFF.

The chain is built from TRBV11-2 and TRBJ1-2; D not resolved. CDR1 and CDR2 from the germline V gene are SGHAT and FQNNGV. The V end lost 4 bases, the J end lost 3 bases, and 12 bases lay between the germline ends. This CDR3 comprises 14 residues. In DNA form, the CDR3 reads TGTGCCAGCAGCTCACCGGGCAGAGACTATGGCTACACCTTC. Residues: CASSSPGRDYGYTF.

This chain links TRBV25-1 with TRBJ2-7, with D maybe TRBD2 (6 bases). Germline CDR1 and CDR2: MGHDK and SYGVNS. V lost 6 bases, J lost 3 bases, and 9 bases lay in between. The CDR3 totals 12 residues. CDR3 sequence reads: CASSDSGYEQYF. For the CDR3, the DNA is TGTGCCAGCAGCGATAGCGGCTACGAGCAGTACTTC.